This T cell receptor beta chain was retrieved from a study of low-dose radiotherapy and immunotherapy resistance in tumors. Overall study: Those assigned to Cohort 2 were treated with 1 Gy per fraction every two weeks (13 Gy in total over 26 weeks). Daily, from cycle 1 day 1 and for four cycles, patients took oral aspirin 300 mg.

Noted time point: before trial treatment. Patients eligible had advanced solid tumors without tumor-infiltrating lymphocytes. The CDR3 loop spans 15 amino acids. Germline lookup yields CDR1 SGHKS and CDR2 YYEKEE (reference sequence). V was cut by 2 bases and J by 0 bases, with 9 bases left in between. Gene-specific TRAV and TRBV primers were used for first-strand cDNA, covering alpha and beta chains. Both a constant-region primer and a V-primer adapter served to amplify TCRs across about 20 PCR cycles. It was by in vitro transcription that isolated mRNA was amplified. TCRdb re-derived calls from the reads in MiXCR, one entry per CDR3 protein. This sample has some 82,000 distinct CDR3 sequences, with 18% found just once. This clonotype was seen only a few times.

The V gene is TRBV5-5, the J gene TRBJ1-5; D uncertain. The material sequenced was PBMCs, taken before treatment. The source of this sequence is a male donor with prostate cancer. The CDR3 DNA follows: TGTGCCAGCAGCTTCTTGCTGAATAGCAATCAGCCCCAGCATTTT. This translates into CASSFLLNSNQPQHF. Complete variable domain (other parts from reference TRBV5-5 and TRBJ1-5): DAGVTQSPTHLIKTRGQQVTLRCSPISGHKSVSWYQQVLGQGPQFIFQYYEKEERGRGNFPDRFSARQFPNYSSELNVNALLLGDSALYLCASSFLLNSNQPQHFGDGTRLSIL.